The next 14 T cell receptor beta chains were all read from a single sample in a study of human versus mouse CDR3 diversity and MHC coevolution. The data were produced by immunoSEQ multiplex PCR, yet TCRdb's version contains in-frame clones alone and is incomplete. Among roughly 81,000 clones listed, roughly 95% were seen once. Specimen: naive CD4+ T cells from blood. Noted subset: CD45RO-negative CD62L-positive naive CD4 T cells. These receptors originate from a person between 25 and 69 years old in good health.

The chain uses TRBV7-9 and TRBJ2-5; 8 nucleotides match TRBD1. Trimming cost V 2 bases and J 5 bases; bases outside gene matches: 7. This CDR3 contains 15 residues. The germline V gene has CDR1 SEHNR and CDR2 FQNEAQ (reference sequence). CDR3 coding DNA: TGTGCCAGCAGCTTATACAGGGGGGTCGGGGAGACCCAGTACTTC. Protein: CASSLYRGVGETQYF.

This sequence joins TRBV4-3 and TRBJ1-1; no clear D gene. This CDR3 region has 11 residues. V lost 6 bases, J lost 1 base, and 3 bases lay in between. CDR1 and CDR2 (germline): LGHNA, YSLEER. For the CDR3, the DNA is TGCGCCAGCAGTCGGAACACTGAAGCTTTCTTT. Protein product: CASSRNTEAFF.

This sequence joins TRBV6-6 and TRBJ2-7; 8 bases align to TRBD1. Germline CDR1 is MNHNY and CDR2 is SVGAGI (reference sequence). The V gene end was trimmed by 5 bases and the J gene end by 5 bases; junction bases not matched to a gene: 11. This CDR3 spans 15 amino acids. This CDR3 is CASSMGWTGYDEQYF. In nucleotides, the CDR3 is TGTGCCAGCAGTATGGGGTGGACAGGGTACGACGAGCAGTACTTC.

The rearrangement joins TRBV19 to TRBJ1-1; tentative D call: TRBD1 (5 bases). The CDR3 is 12 amino acids. V lost 5 bases and J lost 8, with 12 bases in between. Germline values: CDR1 LNHDA, CDR2 SQIVND (reference sequence). DNA of the CDR3: TGTGCCAGTAGTTATCAGGGTGTCGAAGCTTTCTTT. Protein sequence: CASSYQGVEAFF.

The rearrangement links TRBV19 to TRBJ2-2; weak D call: TRBD1 (6 bases). The germline gives CDR1 LNHDA, CDR2 SQIVND (reference sequence). Between the trimmed V and J ends, which lost 8 bases and 13 bases, there was a span of 17 bases. The CDR3 length is 12 residues. For the CDR3, the DNA is TGTGCCAGTCGAGGACAGACGCGACGGCTGTTTTTT. It yields the protein CASRGQTRRLFF.

This clone was counted a single time. This chain uses TRBV28 with TRBJ2-7, with 7 bases lining up with TRBD1. The CDR3 sequence is 15 residues long. Germline CDR1 reads MDHEN; CDR2 reads SYDVKM. J lost 2 bases, V lost 4 bases, and 8 bases had no gene match. DNA of the CDR3: TGTGCCAGCAGTTCCCCGACAGGGATAACCTACGAGCAGTACTTC. Its translation: CASSSPTGITYEQYF.

This rearrangement joins TRBV28 to TRBJ2-7; perhaps TRBD2 as D (5 bases). The CDR3 runs 11 residues. V gave up 8 bases and J gave up 4 bases, with 9 bases separating them. Germline V gene sequence: CDR1 MDHEN, CDR2 SYDVKM. CDR3 bases: TGTGCCAGCCACGGGGTTTACGAGCAGTACTTC. Residues: CASHGVYEQYF.

This clone has a single count. CDR3 nucleotides: TGTGCCAGCAGCTTCACGGGACAGGTGCTGTACAATGAGCAGTTCTTC. This encodes CASSFTGQVLYNEQFF. The chain is built from TRBV5-5 and TRBJ2-1; the match to TRBD1 covers 8 bases. Germline lookup yields CDR1 SGHKS and CDR2 YYEKEE (reference sequence). The trim removed 2 bases at V and 4 bases at J, leaving 8 bases unmatched. There are 16 residues in the CDR3. The full variable domain, rest sourced from reference TRBV5-5 and TRBJ2-1, is DAGVTQSPTHLIKTRGQQVTLRCSPISGHKSVSWYQQVLGQGPQFIFQYYEKEERGRGNFPDRFSARQFPNYSSELNVNALLLGDSALYLCASSFTGQVLYNEQFFGPGTRLTVL.

Worth noting for this clone: An end of the junction does not agree with germline; a read error may underlie this. V gene TRBV11-2 combines with J gene TRBJ2-2; 11 bases fit TRBD2. CDR1 and CDR2 (germline): SGHAT, FQNNGV. This CDR3 is built from 15 residues. CDR3 residues: CASRLAGGQSGELFF. As DNA, the CDR3 is TGTGCCAGCAGATTAGCGGGGGGGCAGTCCGGGGAGCTGTTTTTT.

The rearrangement uses TRBV7-9 and TRBJ1-1, with D possibly TRBD1 on 6 matching bases. V was trimmed by 5 bases and J by 5 bases, leaving 15 bases between them. Germline V lookup: CDR1 SEHNR, CDR2 FQNEAQ (reference sequence). CDR3 length equals 14 residues. The CDR3 coding sequence is TGTGCCAGCAGCCCCGGACAGTGGGGGACTGAAGCTTTCTTT. Translating gives CASSPGQWGTEAFF.

The V call is TRBV28, the J call TRBJ1-2; 7 bases agree with TRBD1. Per germline, CDR1 MDHEN and CDR2 SYDVKM. Germline trimming cut 7 bases from V and 6 bases from J; bases unmatched to any gene: 11. The CDR3 runs to 14 residues. The CDR3 nucleotides read TGTGCCAGCATATACTCGGGACAGAGCGATGGCTACACCTTC. It is translated as CASIYSGQSDGYTF.

The V gene is TRBV5-4, the J gene TRBJ1-2, with unresolved D. The CDR3 loop spans 14 amino acids. Germline values: CDR1 SGHNT, CDR2 YYREEE (reference sequence). The V end was cut by 7 bases, the J end by 2 bases, with 15 bases between. CDR3 protein: CASRLGAGNYGYTF. As DNA, the CDR3 is TGTGCCAGCCGCCTGGGCGCGGGAAACTATGGCTACACCTTC.

This chain joins TRBV7-9 and TRBJ1-1, with no clear D. The ends were cut back, 1 base at V and 4 bases at J, with 10 bases in the middle. This CDR3 is 14 amino acids long. Germline V gene sequence: CDR1 SEHNR, CDR2 FQNEAQ (reference sequence). In DNA form, the CDR3 reads TGTGCCAGCAGCTTAGGCGGGGTGGGCACTGAAGCTTTCTTT. Protein product: CASSLGGVGTEAFF.

This clone was found a few times. The rearrangement joins TRBV7-2 to TRBJ1-2, with 7 bases matching TRBD1. J gave up 2 bases and V 0 bases, and 3 bases lay outside the gene matches. The CDR3 contains 15 residues. The germline V gene has CDR1 SGHTA and CDR2 FQGNSA. The CDR3 DNA follows: TGTGCCAGCAGCTTAGCCTCAGGGGGGAACTATGGCTACACCTTC. Translating it yields CASSLASGGNYGYTF.